These T cell receptor beta chains were read from a single sample in a study of blood T cell repertoires in COVID-19. Sequencing used immunoSEQ multiplex PCR; TCRdb keeps in-frame clones, though not all of them. The data hold tens of thousands of clones, with under 90% observed a single time. The sequenced sample was peripheral blood. All receptors come from a woman between 65 and 79 years old with acute or convalescent COVID-19. CDR3s include the opening cysteine and the closing phenylalanine or tryptophan. The order of the fields is J gene, V gene, clone size, CDR3 protein. Expanded clones get a size class; other rows say once, few or many, or leave the size out.

TRBJ2-7 TRBV6-5 NA CASKTSGLAEQYF
TRBJ1-2 TRBV4-1 NA CASSQGVSRSLSEINYGYTF
TRBJ1-1 TRBV18 few CASSPGRMNTEAFF
TRBJ1-1 TRBV6-4 NA CASSDSAGRTEAFF
TRBJ1-5 TRBV7-8 NA CASSLGPPGNQPQHF
TRBJ2-3 TRBV7-2 NA CASSLGLAEGTDTQYF
TRBJ1-2 TRBV2 NA CASSELGGANYGYTF
TRBJ2-2 TRBV19 NA CASSQRRDSTLTGELFF
TRBJ2-1 TRBV2 NA CASRRQGLAVYNEQFF
TRBJ2-1 TRBV3-1/TRBV3-2 NA CASSQEPRVGEQFF
TRBJ1-1 TRBV7-8 NA CASSLGGTGYTEAFF
TRBJ2-1 TRBV29-1 NA CSVEDLPRVTVYNEQFF
TRBJ1-1 TRBV5-4 NA CASSRQMNTEAFF
TRBJ1-5 TRBV11-2 NA CASSTSGQASSEPQHF
TRBJ1-2 TRBV19 NA CASSTTGLNYGYTF
TRBJ1-1 TRBV6-6 NA CASSGTFLAVNTEAFF
TRBJ1-3 TRBV5-1 NA CASSSDIGNTIYF
TRBJ1-4 TRBV6-5 NA CASSSSRTGLIEKLFF
TRBJ1-4 TRBV14 NA CASRRGRGEKLFF
TRBJ1-2 TRBV4-1 NA CASSQGYRGAYGGYTF
TRBJ2-4 TRBV3-1/TRBV3-2 NA CASSVSAGRRGNIQYF
TRBJ2-1 TRBV11-3 NA CASSLSTGEQFF
TRBJ1-3 TRBV19 NA CASVGTPMGGNTIYF
TRBJ1-4 TRBV28 NA CASRSRGRGEKLFF
TRBJ1-6 TRBV19 few CASSIRDSPLHF
TRBJ2-2 TRBV24-1 NA CATSRDRVFTGELFF
TRBJ2-2 TRBV7-2 NA CASRGGGGVHTGELFF
TRBJ1-2 TRBV6-5 NA CASSYSGQEINYGYTF
TRBJ2-1 TRBV5-1 NA CASSERTGLYNEQFF
TRBJ2-2 TRBV6-2/TRBV6-3 NA CASSAQGQGVGELFF
TRBJ2-1 TRBV5-1 NA CASSRISGGAIYNEQFF
TRBJ2-7 TRBV19 NA CASSRGTSGTPPYEQYF
TRBJ2-3 TRBV3-1/TRBV3-2 NA CASSQDHPLPTTDTQYF
TRBJ1-1 TRBV6-6 NA CASSSRDRRNTEAFF
TRBJ2-2 TRBV29-1 NA CSVAVQGYTGELFF
TRBJ2-5 TRBV5-1 NA CASSLGGGASGWYQETQYF
TRBJ1-2 TRBV5-1 NA CASSLGTGGVNYGYTF
TRBJ2-5 TRBV27 NA CASIQGPGGSETQYF
TRBJ1-2 TRBV5-4 NA CASSLQGIDGYTF
TRBJ2-3 TRBV6-4 NA CASSVGSEDTQYF
TRBJ2-1 TRBV5-1 NA CASSLDRDSQFF
TRBJ1-2 TRBV11-2 NA CASSSRGRGSDYGYTF
TRBJ1-1 TRBV3-1/TRBV3-2 NA CASSQATEAFF
TRBJ2-4 TRBV16 NA CASSPGLAGGQRNIQYF
TRBJ2-3 TRBV28 NA CASGLSPGFISDTQYF
TRBJ1-1 TRBV14 NA CASSPLVGTVNTEAFF
TRBJ1-5 TRBV7-2 NA CASSLDSQRQPQHF
TRBJ2-1 TRBV6-1 NA CASSEGRVNNEQFF
TRBJ1-2 TRBV5-1 NA CASSLRQGAYGYTF
TRBJ1-2 TRBV28 NA CASSTNPRAGGYTF
TRBJ2-7 TRBV6-1 NA CASSEKPGQNLPYEQYF
TRBJ2-5 TRBV5-1 NA CASSILDGGRGQETQYF
TRBJ2-2 TRBV14 NA CASSQDQVVQNTGELFF
TRBJ2-2 TRBV19 NA CASKTSVVAGELFF
TRBJ2-5 TRBV5-4 NA CASSLAFIEEQYF